This record looks at one T cell receptor beta chain sequence and its context. Germline V CDR1 and CDR2: MNHEY, SVGAGI. Trimming removed 7 bases at V and 0 bases at J, with 16 bases between. This CDR3 spans 15 amino acids. Per the authors' pipeline: Reference gene primers were amplified, and this amplification served to estimate nucleated cell counts. Sequencing used immunoSEQ multiplex PCR; TCRdb keeps in-frame clones, though not all of them. The V and J calls and clone size are taken from that table; D and trimming were inferred from the DNA. The sample shows under 9,000 clones, about nine tenths of them seen only once. The sample comes from a study of blood T cell repertoires in COVID-19. The wider study: There were acute and convalescent COVID-19 samples, and they came from the United States, Italy and Spain. Sample material is recorded as cDNA or gDNA derived from T cells, B-cell-depleted T cells, or PBMCs.

The TCR originated in a human donor with active COVID-19. The donor label of this sample is uncertain. V gene TRBV6-5 combines with J gene TRBJ2-7; possible D gene TRBD2, 6 bases. Source material: peripheral blood. CDR3 sequence (DNA): TGTGCCAGCACCCCCCTTGCGGGGATCTCCTACGAGCAGTACTTC. Translating gives CASTPLAGISYEQYF.